This record concerns one T cell receptor (beta chain) sequence. Its antigen is not known. A sample-barcoded 5' primer and a J-beta primer mix were used in a second PCR of about 7 to 11 cycles. Each cDNA molecule, via a template-switch adaptor with 12 random nucleotides, was tagged. TCRdb recomputed calls from the 5' RACE reads with MiXCR, one row per CDR3 protein. There are about 1,500,000 distinct CDR3 sequences in the sample; 28% occur only once, and about 7.7% lies in the top ten. The sample originates from a study of blood T cells in healthy people across ages. Findings and caveats of the study: A strong correlation was found between TCR beta diversity and the percentage of naive T cells.

The germline gives CDR1 LGHNA, CDR2 YNFKEQ. V shed 4 bases and J shed 4 bases, with 10 bases lying between them. The CDR3 runs to 14 residues. Each donor's blood draw was ten milliliters of peripheral blood. Whenever a sample was processed, at least 6 million PBMCs were isolated. The sample comprised blood. The clonotype originates from a woman aged 25 to 39 in good health. The chain employs TRBV4-2 and TRBJ1-4, with unresolved D. The CDR3: CASSPVEVNEKLFF. CDR3 sequence (DNA): TGTGCCAGCAGCCCTGTGGAAGTTAATGAAAAACTGTTTTTT.